In this sample, the clone carrying this T cell receptor beta chain turned up many times. What it binds is unknown. During its preparation, the TCRbeta library received unique molecular identifiers. TCRdb reanalysed the PCR reads using MiXCR and keeps one entry per CDR3 protein. The sample gives some 550,000 distinct CDR3 sequences, 20% to 25% of which show up once; 12% to 15% is in the top ten. These data are taken from a study of T-cell reconstitution after alpha-beta-depleted transplantation in children. Per germline, CDR1 SGHRS and CDR2 YFSETQ. Trimming stripped 1 base from V and 5 bases from J, with 11 bases between. This CDR3 is built from 14 residues. Findings of the study overall: In some patients, recipient T cells and intrathymic progenitors surviving conditioning explained high day-60 diversity.

This TCR was recovered from a boy younger than two who had a stem cell transplant for acute myeloid leukemia, so the T cells may come from the graft donor. The sample consisted of PBMCs, mostly from graft donor cells, taken 360 days after TCRalphabeta/CD19-depleted stem cell transplant. The V gene is TRBV5-1, the J gene TRBJ2-3; tentatively, D is TRBD1 (6 bases). The CDR3 protein is CASSLSQGQDTQYF. The CDR3 bases are TGCGCCAGCAGCTTGTCTCAGGGGCAAGATACGCAGTATTTT. The variable domain in full, completed from reference TRBV5-1 and TRBJ2-3, reads KAGVTQTPRYLIKTRGQQVTLSCSPISGHRSVSWYQQTPGQGLQFLFEYFSETQRNKGNFPGRFSGRQFSNSRSEMNVSTLELGDSALYLCASSLSQGQDTQYFGPGTRLTVL.